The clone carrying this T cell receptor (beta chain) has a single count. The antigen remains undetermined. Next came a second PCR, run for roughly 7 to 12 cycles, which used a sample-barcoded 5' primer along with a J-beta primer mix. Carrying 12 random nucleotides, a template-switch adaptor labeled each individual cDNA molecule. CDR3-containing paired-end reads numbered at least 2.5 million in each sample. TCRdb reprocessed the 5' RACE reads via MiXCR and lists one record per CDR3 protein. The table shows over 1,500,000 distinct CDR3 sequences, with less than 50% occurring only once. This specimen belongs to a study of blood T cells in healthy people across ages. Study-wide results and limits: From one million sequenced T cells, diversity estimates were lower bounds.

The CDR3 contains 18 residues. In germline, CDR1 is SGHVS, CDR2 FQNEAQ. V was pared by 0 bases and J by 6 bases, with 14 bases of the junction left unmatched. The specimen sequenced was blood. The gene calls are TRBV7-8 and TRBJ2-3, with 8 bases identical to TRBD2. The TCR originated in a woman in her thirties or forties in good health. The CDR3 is CASSLATSGTTPGDTQYF. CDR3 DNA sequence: TGTGCCAGCAGCTTAGCTACTAGCGGAACAACACCGGGGGATACGCAGTATTTT.